This T cell receptor (beta chain) was sequenced in a study of control samples from healthy donors and cancer patients. The table came from immunoSEQ multiplex PCR; TCRdb's copy has only in-frame clones and leaves some out. This sample has tens of thousands of clones; roughly 85% occur once, and the top ten carry 5% to 6.5%. This CDR3 contains 16 residues. Germline CDR1 reads SGDLS; CDR2 reads YYNGEE. V lost 3 bases, J lost 1 base, and 15 bases lay in between. The chain uses TRBV9 and TRBJ2-3; no firm D call. The TCR sequence derives from a man aged 35 to 55 in good health. Sequencing was performed on blood. In nucleotides, the CDR3 is TGTGCCAGCAGCGGGGTCGTTGGTGGCGGCACAGATACGCAGTATTTT. Amino acids: CASSGVVGGGTDTQYF.